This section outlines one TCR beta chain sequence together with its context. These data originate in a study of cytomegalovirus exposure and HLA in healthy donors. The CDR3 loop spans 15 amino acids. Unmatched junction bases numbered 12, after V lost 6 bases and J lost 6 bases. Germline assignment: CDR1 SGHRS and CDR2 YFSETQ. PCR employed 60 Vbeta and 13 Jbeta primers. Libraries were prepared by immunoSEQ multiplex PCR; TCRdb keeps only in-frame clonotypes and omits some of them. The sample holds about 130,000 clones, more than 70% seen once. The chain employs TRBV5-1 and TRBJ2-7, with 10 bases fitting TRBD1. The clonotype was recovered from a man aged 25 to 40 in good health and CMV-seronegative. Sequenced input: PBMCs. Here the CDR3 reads CASTELDRGFSEQYF. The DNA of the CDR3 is TGCGCCAGCACGGAATTGGACAGGGGGTTCAGCGAGCAGTACTTC.